These 16 T cell receptor beta chains came from one sample sequenced in a study of T cell repertoires in cytomegalovirus infection. Via MiXCR, TCRdb re-called the reads, giving one row per CDR3 protein. The sample carries about 450,000 distinct CDR3 sequences, approximately 30% recorded once. Sequencing was carried out using PBMCs. These receptors came from a human donor in good health (CMV status not recorded). Some clones in this sample may be carry-over from other donors' samples.

This chain joins TRBV12-3 or TRBV12-4 and TRBJ1-3; no definite D call. This CDR3 is 15 amino acids long. Trimming stripped 10 bases from V and 0 bases from J, with 16 bases between. The DNA for the CDR3 is TGTGCCACCCCCCCGCCCGGCCACTCTGGAAACACCATATATTTT. This encodes CATPPPGHSGNTIYF.

The rearrangement links TRBV6-1 to TRBJ1-5, with 8 bases matching TRBD1. Germline assignment: CDR1 MNHNS and CDR2 SASEGT. The CDR3 spans 15 residues. J was trimmed by 7 bases and V by 5 bases; bases with no gene match: 10. The CDR3 protein is CASSSGTGVVQPQHF. The CDR3 coding sequence is TGTGCCAGCAGTTCGGGGACAGGCGTCGTGCAGCCCCAGCATTTT.

This chain connects TRBV6-5 to TRBJ2-2; 7 bases fit TRBD2. Germline values: CDR1 MNHEY, CDR2 SVGAGI. This CDR3 is 15 amino acids long. V trimming: 6 bases; J trimming: 6 bases; junction bases outside the gene matches: 10. The CDR3 is CASRTGTTIAGELFF. Written as DNA, the CDR3 is TGTGCCAGCAGGACCGGGACTACTATCGCCGGGGAGCTGTTTTTT.

CDR3 amino acids: CARSQNVGYEQYF. The DNA for the CDR3 is TGTGCCAGAAGCCAGAATGTGGGGTACGAGCAGTACTTC. The chain links TRBV7-2 to TRBJ2-7; D gene unclear. Trimming took 9 bases from V and 4 from J, leaving 16 bases between them. The germline gives CDR1 SGHTA, CDR2 FQGNSA. The CDR3 has 13 residues.

There are a few counts of this clonotype. CDR3 region: CASRPDASSGNTIYF. The DNA for the CDR3 is TGCGCCAGCAGACCCGACGCGTCGTCTGGAAACACCATATATTTT. The rearrangement joins TRBV4-1 to TRBJ1-3; D is uncertain. CDR1 MGHRA and CDR2 YSYEKL come from the germline V gene. V lost 6 bases and J lost 1, with 13 bases in between. This CDR3 is built from 15 residues.

The CDR3, as DNA: TGCAGTGCACTTCAGGGAGGGGGCAGCTCCTATAATTCACCCCTCCACTTT. Its translation is CSALQGGGSSYNSPLHF. V usage is TRBV20-1 and J usage is TRBJ1-6; 7 positions agree with TRBD1. Germline CDR1 reads DFQATT; CDR2 reads SNEGSKA (reference sequence). V was pared by 6 bases and J by 0 bases, with 11 bases of the junction left unmatched. The CDR3 consists of 17 residues.

The chain is built from TRBV28 and TRBJ2-3, with a possible D match to TRBD1 (6 bases). The CDR3 extends over 16 amino acids. Trimming shortened V by 6 bases and J by 2 bases, and 18 bases separated the two germline ends. CDR1 and CDR2 from the germline V gene are MDHEN and SYDVKM. This CDR3 reads CASSPMAGAYTDTQYF. CDR3 sequence (DNA): TGTGCCAGCAGCCCCATGGCAGGGGCGTACACAGATACGCAGTATTTT.

This clonotype was counted only a few times. The V gene is TRBV6-2 or TRBV6-3, the J gene TRBJ1-5, with TRBD1 matching 7 bases. Germline loops: CDR1 MNHEY, CDR2 SVGEGT. J was trimmed by 1 base and V by 5 bases; bases with no gene match: 5. The CDR3 runs to 15 residues. This CDR3 reads CASSQTGNSNQPQHF. For the CDR3, the DNA is TGTGCCAGCAGTCAGACAGGGAACAGCAATCAGCCCCAGCATTTT.

This clonotype occurred many times. The V and J genes are TRBV28 and TRBJ1-6, with 8 positions matching TRBD1. The CDR3 consists of 14 residues. CDR1 is MDHEN, CDR2 SYDVKM, per germline. The trim removed 3 bases at V and 10 bases at J, leaving 5 bases unmatched. The CDR3 spells CASSFPTGASPLHF. In nucleotides, the CDR3 is TGTGCCAGCAGTTTTCCGACAGGGGCATCACCCCTCCACTTT.

This clonotype was seen many times. This chain connects TRBV4-1 to TRBJ2-5; 14 positions match TRBD2. V shed 4 bases, J shed 5 bases, and the junction held 3 bases outside the gene matches. Looked up from germline, CDR1 is MGHRA and CDR2 is YSYEKL. CDR3 size: 15 residues. Here the CDR3 DNA reads TGCGCCAGCAGCCTCGGACTAGCGGGGGGTGAGACCCAGTACTTC. Protein: CASSLGLAGGETQYF.

V usage is TRBV20-1 and J usage is TRBJ2-1, with D maybe TRBD2 (5 bases). CDR1 and CDR2 from the germline V gene are DFQATT and SNEGSKA (reference sequence). V lost 1 base, J lost 4 bases, and 8 bases lay in between. CDR3 size: 13 residues. The CDR3 DNA reads TGCAGTGCTAGAGGACCGGGATACAATGAGCAGTTCTTC. Encoded protein: CSARGPGYNEQFF.

A few counts support this clonotype. V is TRBV20-1 and J is TRBJ2-7; 7 bases align to TRBD2. This CDR3 comprises 15 residues. Germline values: CDR1 DFQATT, CDR2 SNEGSKA (reference sequence). V lost 6 bases, J lost 1 base, and 12 bases stayed unmatched. CDR3 protein: CSATSDGGGSYEQYF. Here the CDR3 DNA reads TGCAGTGCCACTAGTGACGGGGGAGGGTCCTACGAGCAGTACTTC.

This clonotype appeared a few times. The gene calls are TRBV15 and TRBJ1-3, with 10 bases fitting TRBD1. The CDR3 length is 18 residues. Germline assignment: CDR1 LNHNV and CDR2 YYDKDF (reference sequence). With 4 bases clipped from V and 4 bases from J, the junction kept 13 bases outside the gene matches. The CDR3: CATSTGTGEYPGGNTIYF. The CDR3 region has the DNA TGTGCCACCAGCACCGGGACAGGGGAGTATCCGGGAGGAAACACCATATATTTT.

The sample holds a few counts of this clonotype. The chain recombines TRBV12-3 or TRBV12-4 with TRBJ1-1, with TRBD1 as a possible D gene (6 bases). The CDR3 has 14 residues. Trimming removed 6 bases from V and 5 bases from J, with 16 bases in between. The CDR3 is CASSPRGRETEAFF. As DNA, the CDR3 is TGTGCCAGCAGCCCCCGGGGGCGGGAGACTGAAGCTTTCTTT.

This clonotype was detected many times. The chain combines TRBV7-2 with TRBJ2-1, with D uncertain. V lost 3 bases to trimming and J lost 8 bases, with 8 bases between them. CDR1 is SGHTA, CDR2 FQGNSA, per germline. The CDR3 has 12 amino acids. In DNA form, the CDR3 reads TGTGCCAGCAGCTTCGAGCGCGATGAGCAGTTCTTC. It yields the protein CASSFERDEQFF. Looking up the rest from reference TRBV7-2 and TRBJ2-1 gives the full variable domain: GAGVSQSPSNKVTEKGKDVELRCDPISGHTALYWYRQSLGQGLEFLIYFQGNSAPDKSGLPSDRFSAERTGGSVSTLTIQRTQQEDSAVYLCASSFERDEQFFGPGTRLTVL.

CDR3 amino acids: CASSSNDRQYF. Written as DNA, the CDR3 is TGTGCCAGCAGTTCCAACGACAGGCAGTACTTC. The rearrangement links TRBV28 to TRBJ2-7; a possible D gene is TRBD1 (5 bases). CDR1 and CDR2 from the germline V gene are MDHEN and SYDVKM. The CDR3 contains 11 residues. V lost 4 bases to trimming and J lost 9 bases, with 10 bases between them.